This passage covers 26 T cell receptor beta chains from one sample sequenced in a study of CD8+CD57+ T cells in acquired aplastic anemia (dated by TCRdb to the late 2010s). Reads for this sample came from an Illumina HiSeq 2000. Genomic DNA was used as template for profiling of TCR beta VDJ combinations and CDR3 sequences. Using fastp at Q25 and MiXCR, TCRdb reprocessed the public reads and kept productive beta chains. Each record represents a unique CDR3 protein, reported with the most common genes and DNA among its rows. This sample holds 180,000 or so distinct CDR3 sequences; around half were observed only once. The ten largest clonotypes hold around 1.1% of the sample. Patients chosen for sequencing had shown expansion of CD8+CD57+ cells by flow cytometry. The sample taken for sequencing was sorted CD4+, CD8+, or CD8+CD57+ T cells (not recorded which) from PBMCs. The receptors were gathered from a human donor with aplastic anemia.

The chain couples TRBV10-3 to TRBJ1-6; no clear D gene. The CDR3 is 15 residues long. Between the trimmed V and J ends, which lost 2 bases and 0 bases, there was a span of 5 bases. From germline, CDR1 is ENHRY and CDR2 SYGVKD. As DNA, the CDR3 is TGTGCCATCAGTGAGGAGAGCTCCTATAATTCACCCCTCCACTTT. As protein: CAISEESSYNSPLHF.

A remark on this clonotype: Germline and junction disagree at one end, which may indicate a read error. J is TRBJ1-1 and V is TRBV19, with D perhaps matching TRBD1 (6 bases). Germline CDR1 is LNHDA and CDR2 is SQIVND (reference sequence). This CDR3 is 15 amino acids long. The CDR3 loop is CASSIGGGAHTEAFF. In nucleotides, the CDR3 is TGTGCCAGTAGTATAGGCGGGGGCGCCCACACCGAAGCTTTCTTT.

As DNA, the CDR3 is TGCAGCCCGGGGGGAGTAGAGACCCAGTACTTC. As protein: CSPGGVETQYF. The rearrangement uses TRBV20-1 and TRBJ2-5, with 7 bases aligning to TRBD2. Per germline, CDR1 DFQATT and CDR2 SNEGSKA (reference sequence). The CDR3 length is 11 residues.

This clonotype was detected many times. The V call is TRBV25-1, the J call TRBJ1-4; 7 positions match TRBD1. The CDR3 extends over 13 amino acids. The junction had 4 bases not matched to a gene; V was cut back by 5 bases and J by 7 bases. The germline CDR1 and CDR2 sequences are MGHDK and SYGVNS. The CDR3 sequence is CASSPTGLEKLFF. CDR3 DNA sequence: TGTGCCAGCAGTCCGACAGGGCTTGAAAAACTGTTTTTT.

This rearrangement joins TRBV11-2 to TRBJ2-5; D may be TRBD1 (5 bases). The CDR3 is made up of 14 amino acids. The V end was cut by 1 base, the J end by 4 bases, with 10 bases between. Germline V lookup: CDR1 SGHAT, CDR2 FQNNGV. Written as DNA, the CDR3 is TGTGCCAGCAGCTTAGTGGTCAGGGCAGAGACCCAGTACTTC. Protein: CASSLVVRAETQYF. The full variable domain, completed using reference TRBV11-2 and TRBJ2-5, is EAGVAQSPRYKIIEKRQSVAFWCNPISGHATLYWYQQILGQGPKLLIQFQNNGVVDDSQLPKDRFSAERLKGVDSTLKIQPAKLEDSAVYLCASSLVVRAETQYFGPGTRLLVL.

This clonotype has only one observation. The CDR3, as DNA: TGCGCCAGCAGCTTGATTTGGGACAGGGCCTACGAGCAGTACTTC. Its protein product is CASSLIWDRAYEQYF. The chain has TRBV5-1 and TRBJ2-7; 9 bases agree with TRBD1. The CDR3 consists of 15 residues. Germline values: CDR1 SGHRS, CDR2 YFSETQ. V was pared by 1 base and J by 2 bases, with 4 bases of the junction left unmatched.

This clonotype showed up many times. This sequence joins TRBV6-1 and TRBJ1-3; 8 bases align to TRBD1. The trim removed 6 bases at V and 0 bases at J, leaving 4 bases unmatched. The CDR3 has 15 amino acids. Germline V CDR1 and CDR2: MNHNS, SASEGT. CDR3 nucleotides: TGTGCCAGCAGGACACAGGGGGACTCTGGAAACACCATATATTTT. Translating gives CASRTQGDSGNTIYF.

This clonotype was recorded many times. The genes are TRBV7-6 and TRBJ2-7; D may correspond to TRBD1 or TRBD2 (7 bases each). This CDR3 has 14 residues. Germline CDR1 SGHVS, CDR2 FNYEAQ. V was shortened by 5 bases and J by 1 base, with 12 bases between the two germline ends. CDR3 sequence: CASSPGGGSYEQYF. CDR3 bases: TGTGCCAGCAGCCCAGGGGGGGGATCCTACGAGCAGTACTTC.

The V gene is TRBV3-1, the J gene TRBJ1-6; tentative D call: TRBD1 (5 bases). The CDR3 spans 15 residues. The germline gives CDR1 LGHDT, CDR2 YNNKEL (reference sequence). V lost 3 bases to trimming and J lost 7 bases, with 13 bases between them. The CDR3 region is CASSQGQGRNSPLHF. The CDR3 bases are TGTGCCAGCAGCCAGGGTCAGGGCCGAAATTCACCCCTCCACTTT.

This chain uses TRBV2 with TRBJ1-1; D perhaps matches TRBD1 (6 bases). V shed 6 bases and J shed 1 base, with 15 bases lying between them. Germline V gives CDR1 SNHLY, CDR2 FYNNEI. This CDR3 region has 15 residues. In DNA form, the CDR3 reads TGTGCCAGCAGAGCCTTGGGACAACCGAACACTGAAGCTTTCTTT. Translated: CASRALGQPNTEAFF.

Turning to this clonotype: A much more abundant neighbour one base away suggests this may be a read error. The chain links TRBV9 to TRBJ1-4; D uncertain. This CDR3 region has 14 residues. V lost 7 bases to trimming and J lost 4 bases, with 14 bases between them. Germline V gene lookup returns CDR1 SGDLS and CDR2 YYNGEE. Written as DNA, the CDR3 is TGTGCCAGCGGCGGCGAGGGCCTTAATGAAAAACTGTTTTTT. Translated: CASGGEGLNEKLFF. Full variable domain (remainder filled in from reference TRBV9 and TRBJ1-4): DSGVTQTPKHLITATGQRVTLRCSPRSGDLSVYWYQQSLDQGLQFLIQYYNGEERAKGNILERFSAQQFPDLHSELNLSSLELGDSALYFCASGGEGLNEKLFFGSGTQLSVL.

The J gene is TRBJ2-5, the V gene TRBV29-1; TRBD2 matches 8 bases. The V gene's germline CDR1 is SQVTM and CDR2 ANQGSEA. The J segment lost 5 bases and the V segment lost 6 bases, leaving 23 bases of the junction unmatched. The CDR3 loop spans 18 amino acids. In DNA form, the CDR3 reads TGCAGCGTCCTTAGCGGGGCCGGTGGAAGGGCTCCTGGGGAGACCCAGTACTTC. As protein: CSVLSGAGGRAPGETQYF.

The rearrangement uses TRBV10-3 and TRBJ1-1; D is ambiguous. In germline, CDR1 is ENHRY, CDR2 SYGVKD. The ends were cut back, 3 bases at V and 8 bases at J, with 7 bases in the middle. This CDR3 is 11 amino acids long. The CDR3 here is CAISEYHEAFF. The DNA for the CDR3 is TGTGCCATCAGTGAATACCACGAAGCTTTCTTT.

This clonotype appeared many times. The rearrangement links TRBV7-8 to TRBJ2-1, with TRBD2 matching over 11 bases. The germline gives CDR1 SGHVS, CDR2 FQNEAQ. The CDR3 runs 16 residues. Trimming took 1 base from V and 4 from J; bases not matched to a gene: 3. In DNA form, the CDR3 reads TGTGCCAGCAGCTTAGGGGCTAGCGGGGGGTACAATGAGCAGTTCTTC. The encoded protein is CASSLGASGGYNEQFF.

This clonotype has ten or more counts. The chain joins TRBV19 to TRBJ1-5, with TRBD1 matching over 7 bases. CDR1 and CDR2 (germline): LNHDA, SQIVND (reference sequence). The CDR3 is 19 residues long. J gave up 2 bases and V 4 bases, and 17 bases lay outside the gene matches. The CDR3 coding sequence is TGTGCCAGTAGTACCCTATCGTGGGCAGGGGGTACGGGCAATCAGCCCCAGCATTTT. It encodes CASSTLSWAGGTGNQPQHF. The complete variable domain, with remaining parts taken from reference TRBV19 and TRBJ1-5, reads DGGITQSPKYLFRKEGQNVTLSCEQNLNHDAMYWYRQDPGQGLRLIYYSQIVNDFQKGDIAEGYSVSREKKESFPLTVTSAQKNPTAFYLCASSTLSWAGGTGNQPQHFGDGTRLSIL.

This rearrangement joins TRBV5-5 to TRBJ2-2; D is unresolved. V dropped 0 bases and J dropped 6 bases, with 12 bases sitting between them. Germline CDR1 and CDR2: SGHKS and YYEKEE (reference sequence). This CDR3 spans 15 amino acids. CDR3 residues: CASSLAGERAGELFF. The CDR3 DNA sequence: TGTGCCAGCAGCTTGGCAGGTGAACGGGCCGGGGAGCTGTTTTTT.

As concerns this clonotype: Because it lacks the conserved phenylalanine or tryptophan at the end, this CDR3 is likely a read error. The chain joins TRBV5-6 to TRBJ1-1; weak D call: TRBD1 (6 bases). Trimming left V 4 bases short and J 7 bases short, with 17 bases between. Per the germline V gene, CDR1 is SGHDT and CDR2 is YYEEEE. The CDR3 is 14 residues long. The CDR3 region has the DNA TGTGCCAGCAGCCCGGATGGGGGGCCGGGTGAAGCTTTCTAT. Its protein product is CASSPDGGPGEAFY.

This clonotype has a handful of counts. The J gene is TRBJ1-1, the V gene TRBV11-2; D remains unclear. Germline V gives CDR1 SGHAT, CDR2 FQNNGV. Trimming cost V 3 bases and J 3 bases, with 8 bases left between them. The CDR3 extends over 13 amino acids. The CDR3 sequence: CASSLREDTEAFF. The CDR3 region has the DNA TGTGCCAGCAGCTTGAGAGAGGACACTGAAGCTTTCTTT. Combining the CDR3 with reference TRBV11-2 and TRBJ1-1 gives the whole variable domain EAGVAQSPRYKIIEKRQSVAFWCNPISGHATLYWYQQILGQGPKLLIQFQNNGVVDDSQLPKDRFSAERLKGVDSTLKIQPAKLEDSAVYLCASSLREDTEAFFGQGTRLTVV.

The V and J genes are TRBV18 and TRBJ2-6; TRBD1 agrees at 7 bases. This CDR3 contains 16 residues. V gave up 3 bases and J gave up 2 bases; unmatched junction bases: 4. From germline, CDR1 is KGHSH and CDR2 LQKENI. The CDR3 nucleotides are TGTGCCAGCTCACCGCAGGGGACAGCTGGGGCCAACGTCCTGACTTTC. Its protein is CASSPQGTAGANVLTF.

This clonotype has a count of ten or more. CDR3 protein: CASSVGGAAADTQYF. CDR3 in DNA: TGTGCCAGCAGCGTAGGGGGAGCGGCTGCAGATACGCAGTATTTT. The rearrangement links TRBV9 to TRBJ2-3; D is perhaps TRBD2 (5 bases). V lost 0 bases and J 4 bases, leaving 12 bases between the germline ends. This CDR3 spans 15 amino acids. CDR1 is SGDLS, CDR2 YYNGEE, per germline. Drawing the rest from reference TRBV9 and TRBJ2-3, the complete variable domain is DSGVTQTPKHLITATGQRVTLRCSPRSGDLSVYWYQQSLDQGLQFLIQYYNGEERAKGNILERFSAQQFPDLHSELNLSSLELGDSALYFCASSVGGAAADTQYFGPGTRLTVL.

A remark on this clonotype: A junction boundary mismatches the germline segment, possibly from a read error. The chain carries TRBV10-3 and TRBJ2-7; TRBD1 is a possible D gene (5 bases). CDR1 and CDR2 (germline): ENHRY, SYGVKD. The CDR3 runs 12 residues. The CDR3 nucleotides read TGTGCCGTCAGTCAGGGTGGCGACGAGCAGTACTTC. Translation gives CAVSQGGDEQYF.

This clonotype was recorded many times. The chain joins TRBV7-2 to TRBJ1-3; possibly TRBD1 for D (5 bases). The CDR3 is 15 residues long. The germline gives CDR1 SGHTA, CDR2 FQGNSA. V lost 1 base and J 2 bases, leaving 9 bases between the germline ends. The CDR3 loop reads CASSLEGLAGNTIYF. The CDR3 DNA reads as TGTGCCAGCAGCTTAGAGGGGTTAGCTGGAAACACCATATATTTT.

This sequence joins TRBV25-1 and TRBJ1-6; the D is unclear. With 3 bases removed from V and 16 bases from J, the gap between germline ends came to 10 bases. The CDR3 loop spans 11 amino acids. Germline CDR1 and CDR2: MGHDK and SYGVNS. CDR3 coding DNA: TGTGCCAGCAGTGAGTCAACGTCTCTCCACTTT. This sequence encodes CASSESTSLHF.

In this sample, this clonotype turned up many times. The gene calls are TRBV5-1 and TRBJ2-7; 9 bases fit TRBD2. This CDR3 is built from 14 residues. Per germline, CDR1 SGHRS and CDR2 YFSETQ. Trimming took 4 bases from V and 1 from J; bases not matched to a gene: 3. CDR3 nucleotide sequence: TGCGCCAGCAGCCGCCTAGCGGGGTCCTACGAGCAGTACTTC. Residues: CASSRLAGSYEQYF.

V and J are TRBV7-6 and TRBJ2-7; the D gene could be TRBD1 or TRBD2 (5 bases each). Looked up from germline, CDR1 is SGHVS and CDR2 is FNYEAQ. With 5 bases removed from V and 6 bases from J, the gap between germline ends came to 11 bases. The CDR3 extends over 12 amino acids. CDR3 protein: CASSGSGGEQYF. In DNA form, the CDR3 reads TGTGCCAGCAGCGGTAGTGGGGGCGAGCAGTACTTC.

This clonotype turned up a few times. This chain uses TRBV5-4 with TRBJ2-2; the match to TRBD2 covers 9 bases. Germline CDR1 is SGHNT and CDR2 is YYREEE (reference sequence). The CDR3 covers 16 residues. The V gene end was trimmed by 0 bases and the J gene end by 6 bases; junction bases not matched to a gene: 6. In DNA, the CDR3 is TGTGCCAGCAGCTTGGGGCGGGGGGGTCCGGCCGGGGAGCTGTTTTTT. It is translated as CASSLGRGGPAGELFF. Looking up the rest from reference TRBV5-4 and TRBJ2-2 gives the full variable domain: ETGVTQSPTHLIKTRGQQVTLRCSSQSGHNTVSWYQQALGQGPQFIFQYYREEENGRGNFPPRFSGLQFPNYSSELNVNALELDDSALYLCASSLGRGGPAGELFFGEGSRLTVL.